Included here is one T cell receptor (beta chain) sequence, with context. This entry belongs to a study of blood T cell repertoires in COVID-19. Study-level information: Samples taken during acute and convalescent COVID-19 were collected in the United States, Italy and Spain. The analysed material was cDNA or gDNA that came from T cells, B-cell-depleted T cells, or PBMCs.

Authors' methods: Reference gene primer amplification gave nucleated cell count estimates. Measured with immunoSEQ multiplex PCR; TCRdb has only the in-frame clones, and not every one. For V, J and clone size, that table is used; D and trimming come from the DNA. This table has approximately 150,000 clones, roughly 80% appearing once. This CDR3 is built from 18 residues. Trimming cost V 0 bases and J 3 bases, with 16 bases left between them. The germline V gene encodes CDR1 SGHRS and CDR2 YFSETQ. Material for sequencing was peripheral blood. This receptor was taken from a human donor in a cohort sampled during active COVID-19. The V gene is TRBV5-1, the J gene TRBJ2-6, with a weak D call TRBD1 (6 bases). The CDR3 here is CASSLASPTGRGANVLTF. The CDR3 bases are TGCGCCAGCAGCTTGGCCTCACCCACAGGGCGTGGGGCCAACGTCCTGACTTTC.